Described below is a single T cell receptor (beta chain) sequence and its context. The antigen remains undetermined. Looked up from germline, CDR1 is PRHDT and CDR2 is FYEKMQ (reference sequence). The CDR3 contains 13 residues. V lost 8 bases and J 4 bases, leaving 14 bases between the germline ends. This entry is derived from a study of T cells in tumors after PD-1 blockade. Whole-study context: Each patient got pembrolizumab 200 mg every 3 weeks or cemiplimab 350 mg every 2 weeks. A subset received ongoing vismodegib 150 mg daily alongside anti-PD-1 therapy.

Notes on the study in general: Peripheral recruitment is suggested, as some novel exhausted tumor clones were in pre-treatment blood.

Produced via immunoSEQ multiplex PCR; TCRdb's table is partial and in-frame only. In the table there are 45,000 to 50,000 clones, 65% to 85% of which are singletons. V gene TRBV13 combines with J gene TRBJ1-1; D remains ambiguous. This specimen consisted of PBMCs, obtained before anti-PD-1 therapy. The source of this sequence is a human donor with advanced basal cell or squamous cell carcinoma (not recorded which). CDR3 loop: CASRPAPGTEAFF. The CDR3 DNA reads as TGTGCCAGCCGGCCGGCGCCCGGCACTGAAGCTTTCTTT.